The T cell receptor (beta chain) described here comes from a study of shared clonotypes between healthy human individuals. Whole-study results and caveats: Across subsets, estimated richness was generally greater for naive than for memory populations.

Nashville, Tennessee was home to all donors, each a Caucasian adult. The V end lost 1 base, the J end lost 7 bases, and 11 bases lay between the germline ends. The CDR3 loop spans 14 amino acids. The V gene's germline CDR1 is MGHDK and CDR2 SYGVNS. Clones were sequenced by immunoSEQ multiplex PCR, and TCRdb holds only the in-frame ones, with some missing. The sample includes under 1,100,000 clones, roughly 70% of them seen just once. Regarding this clone: No antigen is known for it.

V and J are TRBV25-1 and TRBJ2-1; D is undetermined. The sequence was obtained from a man aged 18 to 30 in good health. The specimen sequenced was memory CD4+ T cells sorted from blood. Subset indicated: CD45RA-negative fraction. Here the CDR3 DNA reads TGTGCCAGCAGTGAATCGGGCCGATTAAATGAGCAGTTCTTC. Amino acids: CASSESGRLNEQFF. The variable domain in full, with the rest retrieved from reference TRBV25-1 and TRBJ2-1, is EADIYQTPRYLVIGTGKKITLECSQTMGHDKMYWYQQDPGMELHLIHYSYGVNSTEKGDLSSESTVSRIRTEHFPLTLESARPSHTSQYLCASSESGRLNEQFFGPGTRLTVL.